The 7 T cell receptor beta chains below all came from one sample that was sequenced in a study of blood T cell repertoires in COVID-19. Clones were sequenced by immunoSEQ multiplex PCR, and TCRdb holds only the in-frame ones, with some missing. Of 150,000 to 200,000 clones listed, about 87% are singletons. Sequenced sample: peripheral blood. The receptors were gathered from a woman in her forties or fifties with acute or convalescent COVID-19.

This chain links TRBV7-9 with TRBJ2-1; weak D call: TRBD1 (6 bases). Looked up from germline, CDR1 is SEHNR and CDR2 is FQNEAQ (reference sequence). This CDR3 has 16 amino acids. Trimming took off 5 bases at V and 4 bases at J, with 18 bases between the two ends. For the CDR3, the DNA is TGTGCCAGCAGCCCCGTGAGGACAGTGATATACAATGAGCAGTTCTTC. Translated, it gives CASSPVRTVIYNEQFF.

The chain uses TRBV27 and TRBJ2-1, with 13 positions matching TRBD2. CDR3 length: 16 amino acids. Germline trimming cut 1 base from V and 9 bases from J; bases unmatched to any gene: 6. The germline CDR1 and CDR2 sequences are MNHEY and SMNVEV (reference sequence). This CDR3 reads CASSLLLAGGRAEQFF. The CDR3 nucleotides are TGTGCCAGCAGTTTATTACTAGCGGGGGGGCGGGCTGAGCAGTTCTTC.

This chain joins TRBV10-2 and TRBJ2-7; D is possibly TRBD2 (5 bases). CDR1 WSHSY and CDR2 SAAADI come from the germline V gene. V lost 2 bases and J lost 0, with 11 bases in between. CDR3 length equals 15 residues. CDR3 in DNA: TGCGCCAGCAGTGAGGAGCGGCGGATCTCCTACGAGCAGTACTTC. As protein: CASSEERRISYEQYF.

The rearrangement joins TRBV12-2 to TRBJ2-7; the listed D gene, TRBD1, was not tested against the DNA. TRBV12-2 is classified as a pseudogene. This CDR3 comprises 17 residues. The CDR3 DNA is TGTGCAAGTCGCTTAAAGCTAGACCGGCAGGGGGAATACGAGCAGTACTTC. Encoded protein: CASRLKLDRQGEYEQYF.

The rearrangement joins TRBV4-2 to TRBJ2-5, with D tentatively TRBD2 (5 bases). The germline V gene encodes CDR1 LGHNA and CDR2 YNFKEQ. This CDR3 is 13 amino acids long. Trimming pared 4 bases from V and 1 base from J, leaving 7 bases between. The CDR3 DNA reads TGTGCCAGCAGCCCCCTAGCCCAAGAGACCCAGTACTTC. It codes for CASSPLAQETQYF.

J is TRBJ1-2 and V is TRBV9, with D possibly matching TRBD1 (6 bases). There are 13 residues in the CDR3. Germline assignment: CDR1 SGDLS and CDR2 YYNGEE. Trimming shortened V by 0 bases and J by 7 bases, and 10 bases separated the two germline ends. The CDR3 reads CASSVGGQGGYTF. The CDR3 region has the DNA TGTGCCAGCAGCGTAGGGGGGCAGGGTGGCTACACCTTC.

In regard to this clone: The sample holds other DNA sequences that translate to the same CDR3. V is TRBV6-5 and J is TRBJ1-4, with 8 nucleotides matching TRBD1. The CDR3 covers 12 residues. V gave up 8 bases and J gave up 8 bases; unmatched junction bases: 4. Germline CDR1 is MNHEY and CDR2 is SVGAGI. This chain's CDR3 is CASQGAGEKLFF. The CDR3 DNA follows: TGTGCCAGCCAGGGGGCGGGGGAAAAACTGTTTTTT.